Listed here is a single TCR beta chain. The repertoire was sequenced with immunoSEQ multiplex PCR; TCRdb's copy has only in-frame clones and lacks some. The sample has roughly 260,000 clones, approximately 90% seen once. This CDR3 has 17 amino acids. Germline V gene sequence: CDR1 SEHNR, CDR2 FQNEAQ (reference sequence). The V and J ends lost 1 base and 0 bases respectively, with 15 bases between them. This sample is drawn from a study of blood T cell repertoires in COVID-19. The overall study: The United States, Italy and Spain were the sources of the acute and convalescent COVID-19 samples.

The sample consisted of peripheral blood. This receptor was obtained from a woman in her forties or fifties who had recovered from COVID-19. The V and J genes are TRBV7-9 and TRBJ2-5; D is unresolved. CDR3 protein: CASSLGWVENDQETQYF. The DNA of the CDR3 is TGTGCCAGCAGCTTAGGATGGGTGGAGAACGACCAAGAGACCCAGTACTTC.